Each of the 4 T cell receptor beta chains below was sequenced from the same sample in a study of T cells in Graves' hyperthyroidism and ophthalmopathy. From RNA transcripts, TCR beta CDR3 regions were amplified. TCR CDR3 underwent first-round RT-PCR with the HTBI primer set. One entry per CDR3 protein results from TCRdb running MiXCR on the multiplex PCR reads. Of some 500,000 distinct CDR3 sequences listed, 13% to 15% are singletons. Sequenced: blood. The receptors here all came from a woman aged 18 to 35 with Graves' hyperthyroidism.

As for this clonotype: A much bigger clone sits one base away, suggesting this may be a read error. The chain has TRBV5-1 and TRBJ2-2, with D possibly matching TRBD2 (6 bases). Germline V gene sequence: CDR1 SGHRS, CDR2 YFSETQ. The CDR3 length is 16 residues. This chain's CDR3 is CASSSLGGVSTGELSF. Here the CDR3 DNA reads TGCGCCAGCAGCTCCCTCGGCGGGGTGAGCACCGGGGAGCTGTCTTTT.

This clonotype has at least ten counts. In DNA, the CDR3 is TGTGCCAGCAGTCCCAACCCCGGGGCCGACTTCACCGCCTACGAGCAGTACTTC. It specifies CASSPNPGADFTAYEQYF. V gene TRBV27 combines with J gene TRBJ2-7; either TRBD1 or TRBD2 may supply D (5 bases each). The CDR3 has 18 residues. V was pared by 5 bases and J by 2 bases, with 25 bases between. Germline-derived CDR1 and CDR2 are MNHEY and SMNVEV (reference sequence).

This clonotype has at least ten counts. V usage is TRBV10-1 and J usage is TRBJ2-1; 7 bases map to TRBD2. J gave up 7 bases and V 8 bases, and 8 bases lay outside the gene matches. The germline CDR1 and CDR2 sequences are WNHNN and SYGVQD (reference sequence). The CDR3 consists of 13 residues. Here the CDR3 DNA reads TGCGCCAGCGGCGGCGGGAGAAGAAATGAGCAGTTCTTC. It codes for CASGGGRRNEQFF.

V and J are TRBV19 and TRBJ2-7, with 11 bases fitting TRBD2. This CDR3 is built from 14 residues. V gave up 3 bases and J gave up 3 bases; unmatched junction bases: 1. Germline V gene sequence: CDR1 LNHDA, CDR2 SQIVND (reference sequence). This chain's CDR3 is CASSMGLAVYEQYF. In DNA, the CDR3 is TGTGCCAGTAGTATGGGACTAGCGGTCTACGAGCAGTACTTC.